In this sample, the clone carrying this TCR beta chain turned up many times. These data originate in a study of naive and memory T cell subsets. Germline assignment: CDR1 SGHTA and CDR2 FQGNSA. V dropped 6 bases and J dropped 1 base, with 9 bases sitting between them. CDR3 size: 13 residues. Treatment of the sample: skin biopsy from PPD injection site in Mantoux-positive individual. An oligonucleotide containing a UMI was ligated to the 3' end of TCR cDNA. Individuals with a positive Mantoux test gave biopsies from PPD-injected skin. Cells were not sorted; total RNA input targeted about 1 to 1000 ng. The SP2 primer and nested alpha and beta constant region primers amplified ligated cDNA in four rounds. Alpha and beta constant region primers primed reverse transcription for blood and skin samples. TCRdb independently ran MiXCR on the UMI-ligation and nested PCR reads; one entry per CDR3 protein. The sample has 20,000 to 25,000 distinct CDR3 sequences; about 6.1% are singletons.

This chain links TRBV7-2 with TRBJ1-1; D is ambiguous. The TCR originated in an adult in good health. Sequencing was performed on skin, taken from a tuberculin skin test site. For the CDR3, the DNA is TGTGCCAGCAGATCCGGAGGGAACACTGAAGCTTTCTTT. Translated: CASRSGGNTEAFF. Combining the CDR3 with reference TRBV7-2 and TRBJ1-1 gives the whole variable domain GAGVSQSPSNKVTEKGKDVELRCDPISGHTALYWYRQSLGQGLEFLIYFQGNSAPDKSGLPSDRFSAERTGGSVSTLTIQRTQQEDSAVYLCASRSGGNTEAFFGQGTRLTVV.